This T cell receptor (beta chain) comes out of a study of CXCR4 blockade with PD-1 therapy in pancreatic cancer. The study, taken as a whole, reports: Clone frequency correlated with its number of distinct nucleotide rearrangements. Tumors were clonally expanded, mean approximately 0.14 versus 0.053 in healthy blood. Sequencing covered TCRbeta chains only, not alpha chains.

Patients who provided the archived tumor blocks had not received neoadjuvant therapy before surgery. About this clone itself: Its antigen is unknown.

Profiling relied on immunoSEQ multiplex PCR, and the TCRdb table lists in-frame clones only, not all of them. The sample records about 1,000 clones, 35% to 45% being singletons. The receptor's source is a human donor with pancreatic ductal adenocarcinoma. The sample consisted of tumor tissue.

DNA for the CDR3: TGTGCCTGGGAAACCCCTGACAGCGCCTTTCCCGAGCAGTACTTC. Translating gives CAWETPDSAFPEQYF. V and J are TRBV30 and TRBJ2-7, with D perhaps TRBD1 (5 bases). The CDR3 extends over 15 amino acids. Germline V gene lookup returns CDR1 GTSNPN and CDR2 SVGIG (reference sequence). Deletions cut 5 bases from V and 6 bases from J, with 23 bases between.